Listed here are 10 T cell receptor beta chains from one sample, sequenced in a study of a mutant IDH1 vaccine in newly diagnosed glioma. These receptors are not linked to any known antigen. Time point reported: week 35, safety follow-up. It was 300 ug of mutant IDH1 20-mer peptide that made up each vaccine dose, given with topical imiquimod. The table came from immunoSEQ multiplex PCR; TCRdb's copy has only in-frame clones and leaves some out. The data show approximately 60,000 clones, roughly nine tenths seen once. The input for sequencing was PBMCs, taken from a glioma patient whose treatment included an IDH1 peptide vaccine. These receptors were collected from a man in his forties with glioma.

The genes are TRBV6-6 and TRBJ2-7, with no clear D. Per germline, CDR1 MNHNY and CDR2 SVGAGI (reference sequence). Between the trimmed V and J ends, which lost 5 bases and 3 bases, there was a span of 11 bases. This CDR3 has 13 amino acids. The CDR3 protein is CASSTTDGYEQYF. DNA for the CDR3: TGTGCCAGCAGTACTACCGACGGCTACGAGCAGTACTTC.

This rearrangement joins TRBV7-9 to TRBJ1-1, with D maybe TRBD1 (5 bases). The CDR3 is 15 residues long. Trimming shortened V by 4 bases and J by 3 bases, and 15 bases separated the two germline ends. Germline V lookup: CDR1 SEHNR, CDR2 FQNEAQ (reference sequence). The CDR3 spells CASSSGGAWDTEAFF. CDR3 in DNA: TGTGCCAGCAGCTCCGGCGGGGCCTGGGACACTGAAGCTTTCTTT.

This chain joins TRBV27 and TRBJ2-7; 8 nucleotides match TRBD1. V shed 4 bases, J shed 4 bases, and the junction held 6 bases outside the gene matches. This CDR3 has 14 residues. Germline V gene lookup returns CDR1 MNHEY and CDR2 SMNVEV (reference sequence). The CDR3 DNA sequence: TGTGCCAGCAGTTCATTCAGGGGGCCGTACGAGCAGTACTTC. Amino acids: CASSSFRGPYEQYF.

The chain carries TRBV5-1 and TRBJ1-5; D is uncertain. Trimming took off 1 base at V and 0 bases at J, with 5 bases between the two ends. Germline V lookup: CDR1 SGHRS, CDR2 YFSETQ. The CDR3 is 14 residues long. CDR3 amino acids: CASSLISSNQPQHF. CDR3 bases: TGCGCCAGCAGCTTGATCAGTAGCAATCAGCCCCAGCATTTT.

The chain couples TRBV11-2 to TRBJ2-7, with D tentatively TRBD2 (6 bases). The CDR3 runs to 13 residues. The V gene lost 3 bases and the J gene lost 7 bases, with 13 bases spanning the gap. The germline gives CDR1 SGHAT, CDR2 FQNNGV. The CDR3 DNA reads TGTGCCAGCAGCTTGGACGGGGGAAGGGAGCAGTACTTC. The encoded protein is CASSLDGGREQYF.

The chain links TRBV5-4 to TRBJ2-3, with D possibly matching TRBD1 (5 bases). The CDR3 is 16 residues long. Trimming removed 0 bases from V and 7 bases from J, with 18 bases in between. The germline V gene has CDR1 SGHNT and CDR2 YYREEE (reference sequence). CDR3 sequence (DNA): TGTGCCAGCAGCTTGGCCCGGGCAGGGAATGCATATACGCAGTATTTT. Protein: CASSLARAGNAYTQYF.

Only one count was recorded for this clone. J is TRBJ2-3 and V is TRBV27; 7 bases agree with TRBD2. Trimming at V came to 1 base and at J to 0 bases, leaving 13 bases not matched to a gene. Germline CDR1 reads MNHEY; CDR2 reads SMNVEV (reference sequence). This CDR3 region has 19 residues. CDR3 protein: CASSLWGGGGSSSTDTQYF. CDR3 in DNA: TGTGCCAGCAGTTTATGGGGGGGTGGCGGCTCATCTAGCACAGATACGCAGTATTTT.

This clone was observed a few times. The chain combines TRBV29-1 with TRBJ1-1, with D maybe TRBD1 (5 bases). This CDR3 comprises 13 residues. V lost 5 bases and J 1 base, leaving 11 bases between the germline ends. CDR1 SQVTM and CDR2 ANQGSEA come from the germline V gene. The CDR3: CSVRDARNTEAFF. The CDR3 DNA is TGCAGCGTTCGGGACGCTCGGAACACTGAAGCTTTCTTT.

This clone was recorded once. The chain uses TRBV19 and TRBJ2-1; possibly TRBD2 for D (6 bases). This CDR3 is built from 13 residues. CDR1 and CDR2 (germline): LNHDA, SQIVND (reference sequence). Trimming cost V 3 bases and J 7 bases, with 10 bases left between them. CDR3 in amino acids: CASSMGLINEQFF. The CDR3 coding sequence is TGTGCCAGTAGTATGGGACTCATTAATGAGCAGTTCTTC.

The chain carries TRBV4-3 and TRBJ2-1; D gene ambiguous. The CDR3 sequence is 12 residues long. Trimming took 0 bases from V and 7 from J, leaving 4 bases between them. CDR1 and CDR2 from the germline V gene are LGHNA and YSLEER. The CDR3 coding sequence is TGCGCCAGCAGCCAAGATCGGAATGAGCAGTTCTTC. This gives the protein CASSQDRNEQFF.